A selection of T cell receptor beta chains follows, all from one sample in a study of cytomegalovirus exposure and HLA in healthy donors. Libraries were prepared by immunoSEQ multiplex PCR; TCRdb keeps only in-frame clonotypes and omits some of them. The data contain some 120,000 clones, 75% to 90% of them singletons. The specimen was PBMCs. All receptors come from a woman in her 30s in good health and CMV-seropositive. The CDR3 runs from the conserved cysteine through the conserved F or W. A D gene is named only where the DNA matches it firmly. Expanded clones get a size class; other rows say once, few or many, or leave the size out.

>NA|NA|TRBJ1-2|TRBV10-3
CATRQENYGYTF
TGTGCCACCCGACAGGAGAACTATGGCTACACCTTC
>TRBD2|NA|TRBJ2-7|TRBV10-1
CASSSGRAPQGQYF
TGCGCCAGCAGTAGCGGGAGGGCCCCCCAGGGGCAGTACTTC
>TRBD2|NA|TRBJ2-1|TRBV30
CACKPRTSDSYNEQFF
TGTGCCTGTAAACCCAGGACTAGCGATTCCTACAATGAGCAGTTCTTC
>TRBD2|NA|TRBJ2-1|TRBV7-9
CASSRLGLAESYNEQFF
TGTGCCAGCAGCCGCCTCGGACTAGCAGAGTCCTACAATGAGCAGTTCTTC
>TRBD1|NA|TRBJ1-5|TRBV2
CASRTLGTGNNQPQHF
TGTGCCAGCAGGACCTTGGGGACAGGGAACAATCAGCCCCAGCATTTT
>TRBD1|NA|TRBJ2-7|TRBV7-9
CASSTGQGSYEQYF
TGTGCCAGCAGCACGGGACAGGGAAGTTACGAGCAGTACTTC
>NA|NA|TRBJ1-5|TRBV2
CASSGEASSQPQHF
TGTGCCAGCAGTGGAGAGGCCTCAAGCCAGCCCCAGCATTTT
>TRBD2|NA|TRBJ2-5|TRBV5-4
CASSLGAMGREADSQYF
TGTGCCAGCAGCTTGGGCGCCATGGGGCGGGAGGCGGATTCCCAGTACTTC
>NA|NA|TRBJ2-5|TRBV7-3
CASSLGLAAFSVQETQYF
TGTGCCAGCAGCTTAGGTCTAGCTGCCTTCTCGGTCCAAGAGACCCAGTACTTC
>TRBD1|NA|TRBJ2-3|TRBV2
CASSYRDRGFSDTQYF
TGTGCCAGCAGTTACCGGGACAGGGGGTTTTCAGATACGCAGTATTTT
>NA|NA|TRBJ2-2|TRBV28
CAGGRTTPRRGTGELFF
TGTGCCGGGGGGAGGACTACCCCCAGACGGGGCACCGGGGAGCTGTTTTTT
>TRBD1|NA|TRBJ2-7|TRBV9
CASSPRTGSLSEQYF
TGTGCCAGCAGCCCACGGACAGGGAGTCTTTCCGAGCAGTACTTC
>TRBD1|NA|TRBJ1-2|TRBV19
CASNPTGGNGYTF
TGTGCCAGTAACCCCACAGGGGGCAATGGCTACACCTTC
>NA|NA|TRBJ2-5|TRBV7-2
CASSLVWSEETQYF
TGTGCCAGCAGCTTAGTCTGGAGCGAAGAGACCCAGTACTTC
>NA|NA|TRBJ2-3|TRBV7-3
CASSLRVGDEPDTQYF
TGTGCCAGCAGTTTACGGGTGGGAGATGAACCAGATACGCAGTATTTT
>NA|NA|TRBJ1-1|TRBV10-1
CASSESRDSGEAFF
TGCGCCAGCAGTGAGTCGAGGGACTCGGGTGAAGCTTTCTTT
>TRBD1|once|TRBJ1-4|TRBV29-1
CSVAWDSSNEKLFF
TGCAGCGTTGCTTGGGACAGCTCTAATGAAAAACTGTTTTTT
>NA|NA|TRBJ2-7|TRBV30
CACTDRGYEQYF
TGTGCCTGCACTGATAGAGGCTACGAGCAGTACTTC
>TRBD2|NA|TRBJ2-1|TRBV27
CASSLTSGRGNEQFF
TGTGCCAGCAGTCTAACTAGCGGGAGGGGCAATGAGCAGTTCTTC
>TRBD2|NA|TRBJ2-1|TRBV7-6
CASSPGTSGGREQFF
TGTGCCAGCAGCCCCGGGACTAGCGGGGGAAGAGAGCAGTTCTTC
>NA|few|TRBJ2-7|TRBV6-5
CASSYSEGRNYEQYF
TGTGCCAGCAGTTACTCGGAGGGACGGAACTACGAGCAGTACTTC
>NA|NA|TRBJ1-5|TRBV21-1
CASRGEQPQHF
TGTGCCAGCAGAGGAGAACAGCCCCAGCATTTT
>TRBD1|NA|TRBJ1-1|TRBV10-3
CAISDRGVFGAFF
TGTGCCATCAGCGACAGGGGAGTGTTCGGAGCTTTCTTT
>NA|NA|TRBJ1-2|TRBV27
CASSFAGVGYTF
TGTGCCAGCAGTTTCGCGGGGGTAGGCTACACCTTC
>NA|NA|TRBJ2-7|TRBV11-2
CASSLTRAVVREQYF
TGTGCCAGCAGCTTAACGCGGGCCGTCGTACGCGAGCAGTACTTC
>TRBD1|few|TRBJ1-2|TRBV2
CASSSTGTEYGYTF
TGTGCCAGCAGTAGTACCGGGACAGAGTATGGCTACACCTTC
>TRBD2|NA|TRBJ2-3|TRBV5-1
CASSLASGGRADTQYF
TGCGCCAGCAGCTTGGCTAGCGGGGGGCGCGCAGATACGCAGTATTTT
>NA|few|TRBJ1-2|TRBV6-5
CASSYAQGSYGYTF
TGTGCCAGCAGTTACGCCCAGGGAAGCTATGGCTACACCTTC
>NA|NA|TRBJ2-1|TRBV27
CASSLQVGGEQFF
TGTGCCAGCAGTTTACAGGTAGGGGGTGAGCAGTTCTTC
>NA|NA|TRBJ2-7|TRBV28
CASSPSGKGTYEQYF
TGTGCCAGCAGTCCTTCAGGGAAAGGGACCTACGAGCAGTACTTC